This T cell receptor (beta chain) was sequenced during a study of blood T cell repertoires in COVID-19. Study-level information: Material from acute and convalescent COVID-19 was sourced from the United States, Italy and Spain. The analysed material was cDNA or gDNA that came from T cells, B-cell-depleted T cells, or PBMCs.

Germline CDR1 and CDR2: MDHEN and SYDVKM. V lost 2 bases and J 6 bases, leaving 11 bases between the germline ends. CDR3 length: 14 amino acids. Per the original data handling: Estimates of nucleated cell counts were drawn from the amplification of reference gene primers. Some clones are missing from TCRdb's copy, which holds only in-frame ones; the method was immunoSEQ multiplex PCR. V and J calls and clone size follow that table, whereas D and trimming were derived from the DNA. The repertoire includes about 200,000 clones, approximately 79% of them detected once, and 4% to 5.5% sits in the top ten.

This receptor was obtained from a human donor in a cohort sampled during active COVID-19. Sequences were obtained from peripheral blood. The chain recombines TRBV28 with TRBJ2-1; D possibly corresponds to TRBD2 (5 bases). The CDR3 DNA is TGTGCCAGCAGTTTAACTTGGAGGCGCAATGAGCAGTTCTTC. It is translated as CASSLTWRRNEQFF.